This T cell receptor beta chain stems from a study of beta chain features in type 1 diabetes. Study outcomes and limitations: The study found moderately but significantly shorter TCRB CDR3s in all four CD4+ subsets of Type 1 diabetes patients. Any role of HLA type in TCRB rearrangement remained unresolved here.

Germline loops: CDR1 MDHEN, CDR2 SYDVKM. This CDR3 spans 15 amino acids. V lost 5 bases and J lost 7; bases outside the gene matches: 8. A single heparinised blood sample, averaging about 120 mL, was obtained per donor. Each population that was sorted was more than 95% pure. TCRB transcripts that were expressed got sequenced, as all of the isolated RNA had been reverse transcribed. Assay used: immunoSEQ multiplex PCR; TCRdb lists only in-frame clones, some missing. The data hold around 450,000 clones, with approximately 10% observed a single time. With respect to this clone: Its target is not known.

The J gene is TRBJ1-6, the V gene TRBV28, with 7 bases fitting TRBD1. The sequenced material came from naive CD4+ T cells from blood. This TCR was sampled from a woman between 18 and 29 years old in good health. Here the CDR3 DNA reads TGTGCCAGCAGTCCTTACAGGGGAGCCAATTCACCCCTCCACTTT. Protein product: CASSPYRGANSPLHF.